This TCR beta chain was sequenced for a study of blood T cell repertoires in COVID-19. Germline V lookup: CDR1 DFQATT, CDR2 SNEGSKA (reference sequence). The ends lost 3 bases at V and 5 bases at J; junction bases unmatched: 10. The CDR3 covers 16 residues. The assay was immunoSEQ multiplex PCR, and TCRdb's table has in-frame clones only and misses some. The table includes under 300,000 clones, around 82% detected once. The receptor comes from a man older than 75 with acute or convalescent COVID-19. The chain is built from TRBV20-1 and TRBJ2-5, with 12 bases that match TRBD2. The sequenced material came from peripheral blood. DNA of the CDR3: TGCAGTGCTAGTGGGCTAGCGGGAGGGTATGGTGAGACCCAGTACTTC. Amino acid sequence: CSASGLAGGYGETQYF.